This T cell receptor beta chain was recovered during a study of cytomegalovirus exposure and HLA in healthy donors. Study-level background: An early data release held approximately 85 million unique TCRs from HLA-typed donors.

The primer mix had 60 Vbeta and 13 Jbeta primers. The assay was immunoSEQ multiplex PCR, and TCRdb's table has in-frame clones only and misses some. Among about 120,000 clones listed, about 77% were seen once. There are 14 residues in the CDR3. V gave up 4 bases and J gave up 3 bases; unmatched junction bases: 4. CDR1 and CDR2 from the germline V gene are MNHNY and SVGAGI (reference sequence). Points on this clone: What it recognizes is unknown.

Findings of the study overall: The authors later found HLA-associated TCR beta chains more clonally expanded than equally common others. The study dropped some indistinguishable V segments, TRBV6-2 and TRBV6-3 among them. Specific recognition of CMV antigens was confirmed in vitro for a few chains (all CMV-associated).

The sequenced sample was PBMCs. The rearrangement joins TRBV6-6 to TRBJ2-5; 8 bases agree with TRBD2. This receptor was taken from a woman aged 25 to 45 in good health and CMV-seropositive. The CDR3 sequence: CASSLAGGKETQYF. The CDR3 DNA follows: TGTGCCAGCAGTTTGGCGGGGGGCAAAGAGACCCAGTACTTC.